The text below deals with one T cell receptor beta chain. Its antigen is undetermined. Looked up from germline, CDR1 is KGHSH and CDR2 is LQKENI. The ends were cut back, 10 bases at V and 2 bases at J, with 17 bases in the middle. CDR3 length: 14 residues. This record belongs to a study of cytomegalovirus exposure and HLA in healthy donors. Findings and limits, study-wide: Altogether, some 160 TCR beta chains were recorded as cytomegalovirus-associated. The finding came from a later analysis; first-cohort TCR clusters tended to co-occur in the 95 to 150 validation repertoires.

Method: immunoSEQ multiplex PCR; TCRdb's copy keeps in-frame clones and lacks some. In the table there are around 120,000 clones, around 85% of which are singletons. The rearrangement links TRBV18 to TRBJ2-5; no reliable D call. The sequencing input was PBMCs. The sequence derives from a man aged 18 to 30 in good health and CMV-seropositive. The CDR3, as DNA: TGTGCCACCGGAACGTTTGGAGTTCAAGAGACCCAGTACTTC. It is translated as CATGTFGVQETQYF.